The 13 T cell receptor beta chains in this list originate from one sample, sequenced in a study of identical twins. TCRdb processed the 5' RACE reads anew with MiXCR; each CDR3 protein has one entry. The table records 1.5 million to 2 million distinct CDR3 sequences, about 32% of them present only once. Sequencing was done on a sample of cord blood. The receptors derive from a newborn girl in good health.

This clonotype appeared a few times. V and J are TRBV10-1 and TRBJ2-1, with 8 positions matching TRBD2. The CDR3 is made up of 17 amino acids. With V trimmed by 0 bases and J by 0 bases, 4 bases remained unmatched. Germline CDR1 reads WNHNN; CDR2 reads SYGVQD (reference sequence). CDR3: CASSESARGASYNEQFF. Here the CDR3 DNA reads TGCGCCAGCAGTGAGTCAGCGCGGGGGGCCTCCTACAATGAGCAGTTCTTC.

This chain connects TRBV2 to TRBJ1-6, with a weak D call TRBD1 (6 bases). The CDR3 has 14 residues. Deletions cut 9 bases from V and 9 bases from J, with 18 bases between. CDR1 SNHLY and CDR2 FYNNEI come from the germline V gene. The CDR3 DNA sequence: TGTGCCAGTGGGAAGGGGGGACCCATTTCACCCCTCCACTTT. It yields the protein CASGKGGPISPLHF.

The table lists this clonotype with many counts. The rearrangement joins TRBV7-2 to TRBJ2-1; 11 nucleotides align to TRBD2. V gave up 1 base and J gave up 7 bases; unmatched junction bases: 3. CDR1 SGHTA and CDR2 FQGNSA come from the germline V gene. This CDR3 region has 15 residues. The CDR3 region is CASSLGSGRVNEQFF. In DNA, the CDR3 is TGTGCCAGCAGCTTAGGTAGCGGGAGGGTGAATGAGCAGTTCTTC.

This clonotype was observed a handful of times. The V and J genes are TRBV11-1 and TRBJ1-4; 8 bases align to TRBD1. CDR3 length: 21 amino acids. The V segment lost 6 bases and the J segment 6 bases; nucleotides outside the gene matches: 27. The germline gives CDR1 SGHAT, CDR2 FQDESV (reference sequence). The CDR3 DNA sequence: TGTGCCAGCAGGAACGTGGCCACAGGGGGGGCGTTTAGGTTGCGAGATGAAAAACTGTTTTTT. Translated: CASRNVATGGAFRLRDEKLFF.

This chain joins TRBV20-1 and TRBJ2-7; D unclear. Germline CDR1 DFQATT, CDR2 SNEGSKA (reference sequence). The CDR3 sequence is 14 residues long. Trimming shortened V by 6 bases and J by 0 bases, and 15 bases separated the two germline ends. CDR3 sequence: CSALDTTGSYEQYF. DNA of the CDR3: TGCAGTGCCCTAGACACTACGGGCTCCTACGAGCAGTACTTC.

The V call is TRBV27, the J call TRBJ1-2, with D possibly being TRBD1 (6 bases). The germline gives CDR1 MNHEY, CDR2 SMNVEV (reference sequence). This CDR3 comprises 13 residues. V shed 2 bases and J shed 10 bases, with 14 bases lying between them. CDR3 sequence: CASSLGGLGDYTF. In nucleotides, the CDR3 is TGTGCCAGCAGTTTAGGGGGGCTGGGTGACTACACCTTC.

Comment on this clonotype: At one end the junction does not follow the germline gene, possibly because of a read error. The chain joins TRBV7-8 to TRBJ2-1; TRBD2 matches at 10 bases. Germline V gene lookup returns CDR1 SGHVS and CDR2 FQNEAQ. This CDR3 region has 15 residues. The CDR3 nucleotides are TGTGCCGGCAGCTCTAGCGGGAGCTCCTACAATGAGCAGTTCTTC. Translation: CAGSSSGSSYNEQFF.

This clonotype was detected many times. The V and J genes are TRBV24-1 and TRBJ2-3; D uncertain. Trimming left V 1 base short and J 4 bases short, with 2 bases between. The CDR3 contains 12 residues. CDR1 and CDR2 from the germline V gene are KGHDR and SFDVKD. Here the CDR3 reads CATSDFPDTQYF. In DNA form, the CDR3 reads TGTGCCACCAGTGATTTCCCAGATACGCAGTATTTT.

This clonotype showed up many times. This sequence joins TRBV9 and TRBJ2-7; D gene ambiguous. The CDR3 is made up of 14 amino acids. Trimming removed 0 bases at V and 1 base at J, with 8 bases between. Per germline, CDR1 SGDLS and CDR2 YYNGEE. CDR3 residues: CASSVASHSYEQYF. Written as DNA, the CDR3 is TGTGCCAGCAGCGTAGCTAGTCATTCCTACGAGCAGTACTTC.

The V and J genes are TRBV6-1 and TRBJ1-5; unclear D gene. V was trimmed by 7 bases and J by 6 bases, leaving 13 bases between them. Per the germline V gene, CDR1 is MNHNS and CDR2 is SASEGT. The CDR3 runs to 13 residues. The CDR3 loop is CASTERRGQPQHF. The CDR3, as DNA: TGTGCCAGCACCGAGCGGCGGGGTCAGCCCCAGCATTTT.

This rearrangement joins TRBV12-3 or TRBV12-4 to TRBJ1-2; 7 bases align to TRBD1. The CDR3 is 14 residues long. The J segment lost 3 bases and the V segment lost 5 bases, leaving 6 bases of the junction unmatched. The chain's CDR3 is CASSPDRLHYGYTF. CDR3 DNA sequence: TGTGCCAGCAGTCCGGACAGGCTCCACTATGGCTACACCTTC.

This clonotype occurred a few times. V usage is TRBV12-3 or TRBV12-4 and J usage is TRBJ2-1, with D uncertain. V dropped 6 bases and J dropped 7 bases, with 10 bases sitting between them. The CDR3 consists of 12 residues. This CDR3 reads CASSTYGNEQFF. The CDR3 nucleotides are TGTGCCAGCAGCACCTACGGGAATGAGCAGTTCTTC.

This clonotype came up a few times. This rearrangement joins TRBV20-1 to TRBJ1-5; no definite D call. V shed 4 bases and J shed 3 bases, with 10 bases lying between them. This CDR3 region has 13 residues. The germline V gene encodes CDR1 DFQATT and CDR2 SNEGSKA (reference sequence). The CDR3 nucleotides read TGCAGTGCTATGCGGGGAAACAATCAGCCCCAGCATTTT. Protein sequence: CSAMRGNNQPQHF.